This T cell receptor (beta chain) comes out of a study of control samples from healthy donors and cancer patients. The germline gives CDR1 MNHEY, CDR2 SVGAGI. Trimming removed 6 bases at V and 3 bases at J, with 15 bases between. The CDR3 contains 14 residues. TCRdb's copy holds only in-frame clones and misses some; the assay was immunoSEQ multiplex PCR. The table has 230,000 or so clones, just under 95% seen once. The chain employs TRBV6-5 and TRBJ2-7; D is possibly TRBD1 or TRBD2 (5 bases each). Sample: blood. The sequence derives from a man aged 50 to 59 in good health. The CDR3 loop is CASSFRDGYYEQYV. In DNA form, the CDR3 reads TGTGCCAGCAGCTTCCGGGACGGATACTACGAGCAGTACGTC.